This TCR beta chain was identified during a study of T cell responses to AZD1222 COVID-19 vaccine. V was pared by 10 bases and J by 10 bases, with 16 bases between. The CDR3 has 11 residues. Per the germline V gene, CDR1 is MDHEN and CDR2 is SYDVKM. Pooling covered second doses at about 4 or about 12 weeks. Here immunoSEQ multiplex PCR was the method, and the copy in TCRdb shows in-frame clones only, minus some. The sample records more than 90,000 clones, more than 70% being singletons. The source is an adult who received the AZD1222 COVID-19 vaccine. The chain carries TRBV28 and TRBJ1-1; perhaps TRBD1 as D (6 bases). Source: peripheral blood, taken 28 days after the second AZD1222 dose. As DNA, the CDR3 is TGTGCCACCTTATCAGGGGAAAGAGCTTTCTTT. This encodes CATLSGERAFF.